A selection of T cell receptor beta chains follows, all from one sample in a study of PD-1 blockade in classical Hodgkin lymphoma. The assay was immunoSEQ multiplex PCR, and TCRdb's table has in-frame clones only and misses some. The profile covers around 40,000 clones, with around four fifths appearing a single time and around 9.5% taken by the ten largest. The sequencing here drew on peripheral blood mononuclear cells (PBMCs), taken before the fourth cycle of nivolumab. These receptors originate from a human donor with classical Hodgkin lymphoma. CDR3s include the opening cysteine and the closing phenylalanine or tryptophan. The order of the fields is J gene, CDR3 length, D gene, clone size, V gene, CDR3 protein, CDR3 DNA. A D gene is named only where the DNA matches it firmly. Only some rows state a clone size, as once, few, many or a class for expanded clones.

>TRBJ2-7|15|.|.|TRBV5-1
CASSLTRGWLYEQYF
TGCGCCAGCAGCTTGACGAGGGGCTGGCTCTACGAGCAGTACTTC
>TRBJ2-7|12|.|.|TRBV29-1
CSVAGSSYEQYF
TGCAGCGTTGCAGGTTCCTCCTACGAGCAGTACTTC
>TRBJ2-7|15|.|.|TRBV6-5
CASSNTFDIGVEQYF
TGTGCCAGCAGCAACACTTTCGACATTGGAGTCGAGCAGTACTTC
>TRBJ2-3|14|.|.|TRBV5-1
CASRNTGSTDTQYF
TGCGCCAGCAGAAACACGGGTAGCACAGATACGCAGTATTTT
>TRBJ2-1|13|.|.|TRBV9
CASSPHPANEQFF
TGTGCCAGCAGCCCCCATCCGGCAAATGAGCAGTTCTTC
>TRBJ1-5|13|.|.|TRBV5-4
CASSLGGDQPQHF
TGTGCCAGCAGCTTGGGAGGGGATCAGCCCCAGCATTTT
>TRBJ2-1|17|TRBD1|.|TRBV6-1
CASSASTQGARNNEQFF
TGTGCCAGCAGTGCTTCAACACAGGGGGCGCGGAACAATGAGCAGTTCTTC
>TRBJ1-2|14|.|.|TRBV4-2
CASSQEKLQDGYTF
TGTGCCAGCAGCCAAGAGAAGCTTCAGGATGGCTACACCTTC
>TRBJ1-2|16|TRBD1|.|TRBV14
CASSPYFRDSPLGYTF
TGTGCCAGCAGCCCCTACTTCCGGGACAGCCCTCTAGGCTACACCTTC
>TRBJ2-3|16|.|.|TRBV4-2
CASSLVGQSSTDTQYF
TGTGCCAGCAGCTTAGTAGGACAGTCTAGCACAGATACGCAGTATTTT
>TRBJ2-3|15|.|few|TRBV9
CASSVVEGSTDTQYF
TGTGCCAGCAGCGTAGTGGAGGGTAGCACAGATACGCAGTATTTT
>TRBJ2-1|16|.|few|TRBV5-1
CASTEGYGGFYNEQFF
TGCGCCAGCACGGAGGGTTACGGGGGCTTCTACAATGAGCAGTTCTTC
>TRBJ1-1|14|.|.|TRBV28
CASSFLTGNTEAFF
TGTGCCAGCAGTTTCCTCACAGGGAACACTGAAGCTTTCTTT
>TRBJ2-2|13|.|.|TRBV6-5
CASRMDVGRELFF
TGTGCCAGCAGAATGGACGTTGGCCGGGAGCTGTTTTTT
>TRBJ2-4|12|.|.|TRBV4-2
CASSQSGNIQYF
TGTGCCAGCAGCCAATCTGGAAACATTCAGTACTTC
>TRBJ2-7|14|TRBD1|few|TRBV28
CASSRGTGGYEQYF
TGTGCCAGCAGCCGCGGGACAGGGGGCTACGAGCAGTACTTC
>TRBJ1-5|14|.|.|TRBV9
CASSVGTGNQPQHF
TGTGCCAGCAGCGTTGGAACAGGGAATCAGCCCCAGCATTTT
>TRBJ2-5|15|TRBD2|.|TRBV9
CASSASGGVRETQYF
TGTGCCAGCAGCGCTAGCGGGGGGGTTCGAGAGACCCAGTACTTC
>TRBJ2-3|14|.|once|TRBV6-5
CASRGAASTDTQYF
TGTGCCAGCAGAGGGGCGGCTAGCACAGATACGCAGTATTTT
>TRBJ2-7|16|.|.|TRBV5-5
CASSLAANPAGYEQYF
TGTGCCAGCAGCTTGGCGGCAAACCCCGCGGGGTACGAGCAGTACTTC
>TRBJ2-2|18|TRBD1|.|TRBV19
CASSFRRGRSPRTGELFF
TGTGCCAGTAGTTTCCGCAGGGGGCGGAGCCCCCGCACCGGGGAGCTGTTTTTT
>TRBJ2-2|16|TRBD2|.|TRBV5-4
CASSPPGLAGAGELFF
TGTGCCAGCAGCCCTCCGGGACTAGCGGGGGCCGGGGAGCTGTTTTTT
>TRBJ2-5|14|.|.|TRBV7-6
CASSFIRGAETQYF
TGTGCCAGCAGCTTCATCCGGGGGGCGGAGACCCAGTACTTC
>TRBJ1-6|13|.|.|TRBV19
CASSTRDGSPLHF
TGTGCCAGTAGCACTCGGGACGGTTCACCCCTCCACTTT
>TRBJ2-7|14|.|.|TRBV7-8
CASSLTDGDYEQYF
TGTGCCAGCAGCCTAACGGACGGAGACTACGAGCAGTACTTC
>TRBJ1-2|15|.|.|TRBV30
CAWSVEDKGNYGYTF
TGTGCCTGGAGTGTCGAGGATAAGGGAAACTATGGCTACACCTTC
>TRBJ2-7|14|.|.|TRBV7-2
CASSRMVQGYEQYF
TGTGCCAGCAGCCGTATGGTTCAGGGGTACGAGCAGTACTTC
>TRBJ1-1|11|.|.|TRBV28
CASTGDTEAFF
TGTGCCAGCACCGGGGACACTGAAGCTTTCTTT
>TRBJ2-2|15|TRBD1|few|TRBV5-1
CASSIDRGHDGELFF
TGCGCCAGCAGCATAGACAGGGGGCATGACGGGGAGCTGTTTTTT
>TRBJ2-3|14|TRBD2|.|TRBV19
CAAGGGIVPDTQYF
TGTGCCGCCGGGGGGGGCATTGTTCCCGATACGCAGTATTTT
>TRBJ2-7|11|.|.|TRBV9
CASRRDWEQYF
TGTGCCAGCAGACGAGATTGGGAGCAGTACTTC
>TRBJ2-7|12|.|few|TRBV6-6
CASSYGGTKQYF
TGTGCCAGCAGTTACGGGGGTACCAAACAGTACTTC
>TRBJ1-6|13|.|.|TRBV9
CASSRGGVSPLHF
TGTGCCAGCAGCAGAGGGGGGGTCTCACCCCTCCACTTT
>TRBJ1-5|15|TRBD1|medium-sized|TRBV4-2
CASSPQGYSNQPQHF
TGTGCCAGCAGCCCACAGGGGTATAGCAATCAGCCCCAGCATTTT
>TRBJ2-5|13|.|.|TRBV6-5
CASRHRFQETQYF
TGTGCCAGCAGGCATCGGTTCCAAGAGACCCAGTACTTC
>TRBJ2-1|11|TRBD1|few|TRBV2
CASIQDREQFF
TGTGCCAGCATTCAGGACAGGGAGCAGTTCTTC
>TRBJ1-3|16|.|.|TRBV4-3
CASSQDLQSSGNTIYF
TGCGCCAGCAGCCAAGATCTACAGAGCTCTGGAAACACCATATATTTT
>TRBJ2-1|15|.|few|TRBV28
CASSLFAASYNEQFF
TGTGCCAGCAGTTTATTTGCGGCCTCCTACAATGAGCAGTTCTTC
>TRBJ1-1|13|.|.|TRBV18
CASSRGQDTEAFF
TGTGCCAGCTCGCGAGGGCAGGACACTGAAGCTTTCTTT
>TRBJ2-1|17|.|.|TRBV23-1
CASSSPELDRRHGEQFF
TGCGCCAGCAGCTCCCCAGAGCTCGACAGGCGGCATGGGGAGCAGTTCTTC
>TRBJ2-3|15|TRBD2|.|TRBV5-6
CASSLAGGGTDTQYF
TGTGCCAGCAGCCTAGCGGGAGGGGGCACAGATACGCAGTATTTT
>TRBJ1-6|16|TRBD1|.|TRBV4-3
CASSSLGQGHNSPLHF
TGCGCCAGCAGTAGTCTCGGACAGGGTCATAATTCACCCCTCCACTTT
>TRBJ1-1|16|TRBD1|.|TRBV19
CASSPRGGQGKAEAFF
TGTGCCAGTAGTCCTCGGGGGGGACAGGGGAAGGCTGAAGCTTTCTTT
>TRBJ1-1|11|.|.|TRBV28
CASSEQGRAFF
TGTGCCAGCAGCGAACAGGGTAGAGCTTTCTTT
>TRBJ2-5|14|.|.|TRBV5-8
CASSGSGTQETQYF
TGTGCCAGCAGCGGTTCCGGGACCCAAGAGACCCAGTACTTC
>TRBJ2-3|14|.|.|TRBV5-4
CASSKQTGSDTQYF
TGTGCCAGCAGCAAACAGACAGGATCAGATACGCAGTATTTT
>TRBJ2-3|11|.|.|TRBV11-2
CASSSQYTQYF
TGTGCCAGCAGCTCCCAATATACGCAGTATTTT
>TRBJ2-7|14|.|.|TRBV7-9
CASSFRAGGDEQYF
TGTGCCAGCAGCTTTAGGGCAGGGGGGGACGAGCAGTACTTC
>TRBJ2-7|14|.|.|TRBV5-1
CASSLVGQVYEQYF
TGCGCCAGCAGCTTGGTGGGGCAGGTCTACGAGCAGTACTTC
>TRBJ2-3|15|.|few|TRBV9
CASSVSGQSTDTQYF
TGTGCCAGCAGCGTAAGTGGCCAGTCCACAGATACGCAGTATTTT
>TRBJ2-3|15|TRBD1|.|TRBV5-6
CASSIDRGNTDTQYF
TGTGCCAGCAGCATCGACAGGGGAAACACAGATACGCAGTATTTT
>TRBJ2-3|15|TRBD1|.|TRBV9
CASSAGTGGTDTQYF
TGTGCCAGCAGTGCCGGGACAGGGGGCACAGATACGCAGTATTTT
>TRBJ1-3|16|.|.|TRBV7-8
CASSLLGTFSGNTIYF
TGTGCCAGCAGCTTACTCGGCACGTTCTCTGGAAACACCATATATTTT